The clone carrying this T cell receptor (beta chain) was counted ten times or more. The sample belongs to a study of T cells in Graves' hyperthyroidism and ophthalmopathy. Graves' hyperthyroidism was deemed stable given no ophthalmopathy progression within 18 months. There were TCR beta CDR3 regions amplified from RNA transcripts. The HTBI primer set served for first-round RT-PCR of the TCR CDR3. TCRdb re-analysed the multiplex PCR reads in MiXCR, keeping a single row per CDR3 protein. The table has approximately 95,000 distinct CDR3 sequences, around 37% seen once. Sequences were obtained from peripheral blood or thyroid tissue (not recorded which). The TCR sequence derives from a woman aged 25 to 45 with Graves' hyperthyroidism.

DNA for the CDR3: TGCGCCAGCAGCCTATCGCGGCAGACTTATCAGCCCCAGCATTTT. This sequence encodes CASSLSRQTYQPQHF. This chain links TRBV4-1 with TRBJ1-5; D is uncertain. CDR1 and CDR2 from the germline V gene are MGHRA and YSYEKL. CDR3 length: 15 amino acids. V gave up 4 bases and J gave up 5 bases, with 15 bases separating them.